This T cell receptor beta chain comes out of a study of sequential checkpoint blockade in melanoma. This clone was detected only once. Germline loops: CDR1 SNHLY, CDR2 FYNNEI. The CDR3 length is 12 residues. Produced via immunoSEQ multiplex PCR; TCRdb's table is partial and in-frame only. The sample consists of some 20,000 clones, around 75% of them appearing once. Stated treatment: randomized to nivolumab then ipilimumab (arm A) or the reverse (arm B). Sorted cells were live CD3+CD8+, lacking CD19 and CD56, from PBMCs. The genes are TRBV2 and TRBJ2-2; no reliable D call. The receptor was isolated from a human donor with melanoma. Sample: CD8+ T cells sorted from blood (inferred from file names), taken from a patient given nivolumab and ipilimumab in sequence. This CDR3 reads CGQVHGTGELFF. The CDR3 region has the DNA TGTGGCCAGGTTCATGGCACCGGGGAGCTGTTTTTT.